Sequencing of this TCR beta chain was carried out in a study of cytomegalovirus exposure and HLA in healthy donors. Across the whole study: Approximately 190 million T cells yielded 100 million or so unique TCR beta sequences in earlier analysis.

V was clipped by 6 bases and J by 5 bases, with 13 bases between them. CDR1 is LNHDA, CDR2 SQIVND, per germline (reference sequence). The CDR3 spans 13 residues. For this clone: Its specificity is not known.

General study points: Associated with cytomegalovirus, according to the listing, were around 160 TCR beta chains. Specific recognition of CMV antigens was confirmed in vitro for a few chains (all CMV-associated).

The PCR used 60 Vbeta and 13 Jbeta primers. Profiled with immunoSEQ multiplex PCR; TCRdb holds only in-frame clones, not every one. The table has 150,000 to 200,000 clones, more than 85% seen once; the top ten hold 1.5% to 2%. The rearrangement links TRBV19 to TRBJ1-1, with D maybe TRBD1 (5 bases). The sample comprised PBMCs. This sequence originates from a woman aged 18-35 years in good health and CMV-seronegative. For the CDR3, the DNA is TGTGCCAGTAGACGCGGGGGGGGGACTGAAGCTTTCTTT. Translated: CASRRGGGTEAFF.